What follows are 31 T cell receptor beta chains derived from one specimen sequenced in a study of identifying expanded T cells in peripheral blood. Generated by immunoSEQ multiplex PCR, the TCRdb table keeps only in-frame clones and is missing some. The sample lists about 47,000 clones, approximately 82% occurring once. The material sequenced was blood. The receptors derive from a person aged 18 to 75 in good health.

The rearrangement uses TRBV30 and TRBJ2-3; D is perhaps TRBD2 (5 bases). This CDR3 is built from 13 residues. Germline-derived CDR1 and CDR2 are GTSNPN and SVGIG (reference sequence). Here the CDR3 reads CALEFGITDTQYF. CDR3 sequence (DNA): TGTGCGCTGGAGTTCGGGATCACAGATACGCAGTATTTT.

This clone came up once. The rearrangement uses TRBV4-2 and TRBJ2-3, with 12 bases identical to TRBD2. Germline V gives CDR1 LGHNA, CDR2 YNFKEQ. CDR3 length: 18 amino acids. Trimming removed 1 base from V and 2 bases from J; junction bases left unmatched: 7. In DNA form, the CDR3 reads TGTGCCAGCAGCCAAGGTACTAGCGGGGGGCCAAACACAGATACGCAGTATTTT. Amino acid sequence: CASSQGTSGGPNTDTQYF.

CDR3 residues: CAWSPGSTDTQYF. In nucleotides, the CDR3 is TGTGCCTGGAGCCCGGGGAGTACAGATACGCAGTATTTT. The rearrangement joins TRBV30 to TRBJ2-3; weak D call: TRBD2 (5 bases). In germline, CDR1 is GTSNPN, CDR2 SVGIG (reference sequence). V shed 3 bases and J shed 3 bases, with 10 bases lying between them. This CDR3 contains 13 residues.

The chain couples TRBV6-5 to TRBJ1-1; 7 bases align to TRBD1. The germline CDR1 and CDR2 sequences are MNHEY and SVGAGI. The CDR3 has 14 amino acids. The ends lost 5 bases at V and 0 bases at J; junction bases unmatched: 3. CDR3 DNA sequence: TGTGCCAGCAGTCAGACAGGGATGAACACTGAAGCTTTCTTT. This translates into CASSQTGMNTEAFF.

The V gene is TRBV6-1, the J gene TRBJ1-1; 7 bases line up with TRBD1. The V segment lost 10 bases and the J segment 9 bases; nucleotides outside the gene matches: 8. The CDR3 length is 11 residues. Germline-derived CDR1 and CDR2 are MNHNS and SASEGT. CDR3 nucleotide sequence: TGTGCCACCCGACAGGGTGGGAAAGCTTTCTTT. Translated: CATRQGGKAFF.

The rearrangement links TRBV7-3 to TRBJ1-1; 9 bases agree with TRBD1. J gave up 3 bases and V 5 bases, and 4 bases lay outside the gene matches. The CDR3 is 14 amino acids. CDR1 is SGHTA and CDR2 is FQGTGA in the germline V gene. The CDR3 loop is CASSAGQGHTEAFF. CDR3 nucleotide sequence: TGTGCCAGCAGCGCCGGACAGGGGCACACTGAAGCTTTCTTT. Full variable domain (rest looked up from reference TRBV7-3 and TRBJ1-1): GAGVSQTPSNKVTEKGKYVELRCDPISGHTALYWYRQSLGQGPEFLIYFQGTGAADDSGLPNDRFFAVRPEGSVSTLKIQRTERGDSAVYLCASSAGQGHTEAFFGQGTRLTVV.

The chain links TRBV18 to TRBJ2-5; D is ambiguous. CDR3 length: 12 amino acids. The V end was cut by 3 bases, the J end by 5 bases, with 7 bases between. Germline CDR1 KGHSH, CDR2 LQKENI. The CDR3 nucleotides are TGTGCCAGCTCACCTCGTGGGGAGACCCAGTACTTC. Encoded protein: CASSPRGETQYF.

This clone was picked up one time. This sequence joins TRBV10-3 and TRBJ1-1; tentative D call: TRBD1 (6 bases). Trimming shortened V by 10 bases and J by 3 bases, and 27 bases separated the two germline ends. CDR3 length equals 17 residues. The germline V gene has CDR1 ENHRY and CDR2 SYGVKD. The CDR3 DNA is TGTGCCACCCGAAACCAGAACGCCGGGGGGCGAGACACTGAAGCTTTCTTT. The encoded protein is CATRNQNAGGRDTEAFF.

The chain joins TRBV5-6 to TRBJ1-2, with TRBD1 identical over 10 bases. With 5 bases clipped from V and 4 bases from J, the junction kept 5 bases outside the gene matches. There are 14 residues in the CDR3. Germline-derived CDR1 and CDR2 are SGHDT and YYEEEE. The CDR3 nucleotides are TGTGCCAGCAGACGGGACAGGGGCATCTATGGCTACACCTTC. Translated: CASRRDRGIYGYTF.

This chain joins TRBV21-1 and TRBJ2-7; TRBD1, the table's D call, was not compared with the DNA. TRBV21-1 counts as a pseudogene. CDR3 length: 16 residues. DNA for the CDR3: TGTGCCAGCAGCAAAGCGTGCGGACAGGCCTACTACGAGCAGTACGTC. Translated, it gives CASSKACGQAYYEQYV.

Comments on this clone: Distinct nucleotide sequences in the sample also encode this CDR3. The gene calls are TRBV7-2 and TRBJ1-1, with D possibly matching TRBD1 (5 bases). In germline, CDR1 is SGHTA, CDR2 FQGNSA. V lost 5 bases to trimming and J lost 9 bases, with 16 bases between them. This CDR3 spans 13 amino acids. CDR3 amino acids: CASSLLGAVKAFF. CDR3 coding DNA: TGTGCCAGCAGCCTGCTTGGGGCAGTGAAAGCTTTCTTT.

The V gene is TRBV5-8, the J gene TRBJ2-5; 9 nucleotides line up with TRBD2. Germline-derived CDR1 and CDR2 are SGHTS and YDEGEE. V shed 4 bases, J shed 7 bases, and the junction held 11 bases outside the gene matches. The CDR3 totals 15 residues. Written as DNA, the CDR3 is TGTGCCAGCAGCGCCGGGACTAGCCTCGTTGGGACCCAGTACTTC. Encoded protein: CASSAGTSLVGTQYF.

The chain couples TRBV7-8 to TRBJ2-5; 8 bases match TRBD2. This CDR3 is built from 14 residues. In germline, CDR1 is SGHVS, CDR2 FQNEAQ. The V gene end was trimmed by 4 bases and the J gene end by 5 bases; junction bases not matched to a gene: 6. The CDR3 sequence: CASSSRGAGETQYF. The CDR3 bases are TGTGCCAGCAGCTCGCGGGGGGCCGGGGAGACCCAGTACTTC.

The CDR3 loop reads CASSPPPGLNTEAFF. In DNA form, the CDR3 reads TGTGCCAGCAGTCCGCCCCCAGGCCTGAACACTGAAGCTTTCTTT. The V and J genes are TRBV27 and TRBJ1-1; D is unclear. The V end was cut by 5 bases, the J end by 0 bases, with 13 bases between. The CDR3 runs 15 residues. Germline V gene lookup returns CDR1 MNHEY and CDR2 SMNVEV (reference sequence).

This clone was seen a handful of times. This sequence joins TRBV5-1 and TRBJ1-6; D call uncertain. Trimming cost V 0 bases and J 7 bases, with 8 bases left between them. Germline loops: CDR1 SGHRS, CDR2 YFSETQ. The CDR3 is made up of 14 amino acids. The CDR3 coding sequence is TGCGCCAGCAGCTTGGAGCCGGCCAATTCACCCCTCCACTTT. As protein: CASSLEPANSPLHF.

CDR3 nucleotide sequence: TGTGCCAGCAGTTTAAACAGGGGTTATAACTATGGCTACACCTTC. This codes for CASSLNRGYNYGYTF. This chain connects TRBV27 to TRBJ1-2; 7 bases fit TRBD1. From germline, CDR1 is MNHEY and CDR2 SMNVEV (reference sequence). Trimming took 2 bases from V and 1 from J; bases not matched to a gene: 4. The CDR3 contains 15 residues.

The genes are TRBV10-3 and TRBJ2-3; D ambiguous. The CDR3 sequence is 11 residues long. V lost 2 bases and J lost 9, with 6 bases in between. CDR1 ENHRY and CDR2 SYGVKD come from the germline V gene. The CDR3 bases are TGTGCCATCAGTGAGGGGGAAACGCAGTATTTT. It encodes CAISEGETQYF.

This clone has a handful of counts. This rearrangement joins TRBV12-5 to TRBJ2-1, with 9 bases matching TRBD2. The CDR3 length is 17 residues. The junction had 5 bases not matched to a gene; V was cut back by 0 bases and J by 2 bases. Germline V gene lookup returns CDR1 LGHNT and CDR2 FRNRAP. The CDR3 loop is CASGLVPGGRAYNEQFF. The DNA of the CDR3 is TGTGCTAGTGGTTTGGTACCGGGCGGGAGGGCCTACAATGAGCAGTTCTTC.

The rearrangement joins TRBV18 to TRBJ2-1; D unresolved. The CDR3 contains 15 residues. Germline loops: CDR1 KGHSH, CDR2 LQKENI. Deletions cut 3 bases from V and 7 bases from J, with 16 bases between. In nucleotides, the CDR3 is TGTGCCAGCTCACCGCAGGACGGTGTAGGGAATGAGCAGTTCTTC. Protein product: CASSPQDGVGNEQFF.

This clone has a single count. The CDR3 here is CASSQDHGLRDTQYF. The CDR3 DNA is TGCGCCAGCAGCCAGGATCATGGACTGCGGGATACGCAGTATTTT. This rearrangement joins TRBV4-3 to TRBJ2-3, with D tentatively TRBD2 (5 bases). CDR1 is LGHNA and CDR2 is YSLEER in the germline V gene. This CDR3 spans 15 amino acids. Trimming removed 3 bases at V and 6 bases at J, with 16 bases between.

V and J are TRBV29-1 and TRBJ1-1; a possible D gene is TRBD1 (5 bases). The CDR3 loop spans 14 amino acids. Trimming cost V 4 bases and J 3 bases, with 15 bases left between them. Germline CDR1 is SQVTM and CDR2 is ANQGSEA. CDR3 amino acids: CSVGGGGSDTEAFF. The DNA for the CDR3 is TGCAGCGTTGGCGGTGGGGGGTCGGACACTGAAGCTTTCTTT.

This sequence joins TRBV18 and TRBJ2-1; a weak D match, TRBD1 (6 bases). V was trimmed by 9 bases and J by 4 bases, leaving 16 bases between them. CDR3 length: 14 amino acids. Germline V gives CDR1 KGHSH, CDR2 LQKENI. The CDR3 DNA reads TGTGCCAGTTTCGTACAGGGTGGTTACAATGAGCAGTTCTTC. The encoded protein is CASFVQGGYNEQFF.

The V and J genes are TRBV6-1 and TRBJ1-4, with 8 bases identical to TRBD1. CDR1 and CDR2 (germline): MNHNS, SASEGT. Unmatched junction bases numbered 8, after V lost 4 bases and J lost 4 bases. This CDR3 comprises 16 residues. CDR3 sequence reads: CASSGRIQGGNEKLFF. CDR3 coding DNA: TGTGCCAGCAGTGGTCGGATACAGGGGGGTAATGAAAAACTGTTTTTT.

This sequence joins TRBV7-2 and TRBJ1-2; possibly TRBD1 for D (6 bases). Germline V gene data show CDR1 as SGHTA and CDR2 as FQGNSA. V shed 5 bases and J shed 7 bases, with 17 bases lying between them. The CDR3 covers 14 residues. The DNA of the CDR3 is TGTGCCAGCAGCCCCAAAGGCCAGGGGATTGGCTACACCTTC. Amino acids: CASSPKGQGIGYTF.

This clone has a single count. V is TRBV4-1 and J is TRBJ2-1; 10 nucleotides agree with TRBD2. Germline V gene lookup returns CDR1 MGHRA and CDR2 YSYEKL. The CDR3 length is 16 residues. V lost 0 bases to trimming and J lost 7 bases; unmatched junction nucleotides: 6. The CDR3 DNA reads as TGCGCCAGCAGCCAAGAGGGAGCGGGGGGGCGAAATGAGCAGTTCTTC. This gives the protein CASSQEGAGGRNEQFF.

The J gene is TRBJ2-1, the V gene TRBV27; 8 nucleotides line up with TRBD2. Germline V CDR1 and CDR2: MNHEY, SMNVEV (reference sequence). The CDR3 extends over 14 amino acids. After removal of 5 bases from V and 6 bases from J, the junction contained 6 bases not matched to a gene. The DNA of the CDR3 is TGTGCCAGCAGTGTGGCGGGGGGATTCAATGAGCAGTTCTTC. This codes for CASSVAGGFNEQFF.

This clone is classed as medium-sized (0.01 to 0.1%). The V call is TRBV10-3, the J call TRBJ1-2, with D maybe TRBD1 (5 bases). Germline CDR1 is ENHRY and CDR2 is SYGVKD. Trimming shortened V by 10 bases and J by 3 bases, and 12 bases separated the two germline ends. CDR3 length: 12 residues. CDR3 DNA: TGTGCCACCTCGAGAGGGGACTATGGCTACACCTTC. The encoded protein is CATSRGDYGYTF.

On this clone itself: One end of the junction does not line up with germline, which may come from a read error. The CDR3 bases are TGCGCCAGCAGCCATTCGGACAGGGTGACTTCCGGGGAGCTGTTTTTT. Protein product: CASSHSDRVTSGELFF. The chain joins TRBV5-4 to TRBJ2-2; 8 nucleotides line up with TRBD1. Germline assignment: CDR1 SGHNT and CDR2 YYREEE (reference sequence). The CDR3 has 16 residues.

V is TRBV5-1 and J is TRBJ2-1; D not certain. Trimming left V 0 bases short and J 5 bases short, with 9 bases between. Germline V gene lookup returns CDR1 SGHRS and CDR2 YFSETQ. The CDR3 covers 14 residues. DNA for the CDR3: TGCGCCAGCAGCTTGGACGGGCCCCACAATGAGCAGTTCTTC. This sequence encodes CASSLDGPHNEQFF.

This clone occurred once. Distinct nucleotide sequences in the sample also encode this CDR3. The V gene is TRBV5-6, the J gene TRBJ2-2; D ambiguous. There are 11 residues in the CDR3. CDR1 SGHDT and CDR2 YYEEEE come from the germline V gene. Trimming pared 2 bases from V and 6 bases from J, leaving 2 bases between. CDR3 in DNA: TGTGCCAGCAGCTTAGCCGGGGAGCTGTTTTTT. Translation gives CASSLAGELFF.

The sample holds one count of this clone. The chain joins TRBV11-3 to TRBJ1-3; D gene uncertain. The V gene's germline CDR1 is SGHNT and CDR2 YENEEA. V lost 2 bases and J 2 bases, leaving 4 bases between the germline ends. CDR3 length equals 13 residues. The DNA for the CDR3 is TGTGCCAGCAGCTTATCACCTGGAAACACCATATATTTT. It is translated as CASSLSPGNTIYF.